One sample yielded the 21 T cell receptor beta chains listed below, sequenced in a study of radiotherapy plus CTLA-4 blockade in lung cancer (dated by TCRdb to 2016 to 2019). The library was generated by the immunoSEQ multiplex PCR assay. In its TCRdb copy, this immuneACCESS table keeps in-frame sequences only and misses some clones. Where compared with another copy, unresolved V genes explain less than half of these, and the others have no known cause. The table for this sample lists 83,000 or so clones; 80% to 85% of them were counted only once. Jointly, the top ten make up around 0.76% of the sample. Sequencing was performed on peripheral blood, taken from a patient treated with radiotherapy plus ipilimumab. These receptors were obtained from a human donor with non-small cell lung cancer who had stable disease on radiotherapy plus ipilimumab.

The V gene is TRBV7-7, the J gene TRBJ1-5, with 7 positions matching TRBD1. The germline CDR1 and CDR2 sequences are SSHAT and FNYEAQ (reference sequence). The CDR3 runs 15 residues. Trimming at V came to 7 bases and at J to 5 bases, leaving 11 bases not matched to a gene. The CDR3 DNA reads as TGTGCCAGCACCCAGGGGGGGGGTGAATATCAGCCCCAGCATTTT. Translated, it gives CASTQGGGEYQPQHF.

The chain uses TRBV10-2 and TRBJ1-1, with D unclear. The CDR3 spans 13 residues. In germline, CDR1 is WSHSY, CDR2 SAAADI. V lost 5 bases, J lost 2 bases, and 9 bases lay in between. The CDR3 DNA sequence: TGCGCCAGCAGTACGACGTCCAACACTGAAGCTTTCTTT. The encoded protein is CASSTTSNTEAFF.

The V gene is TRBV21-1, the J gene TRBJ2-1; the D call of TRBD1 is as the table states it, not checked on the DNA. TRBV21-1 is recorded as a pseudogene. This CDR3 has 15 amino acids. The CDR3: CASSKEGQGGDEQFF. The CDR3 DNA reads as TGTGCCAGCAGCAAAGAGGGACAGGGGGGCGATGAGCAGTTCTTC.

The rearrangement links TRBV5-5 to TRBJ2-1; 9 bases line up with TRBD2. Germline V gene sequence: CDR1 SGHKS, CDR2 YYEKEE (reference sequence). The CDR3 length is 17 residues. V lost 4 bases to trimming and J lost 9 bases; unmatched junction nucleotides: 17. Written as DNA, the CDR3 is TGTGCCAGCAGCCCCTCAGGGTCGGGCGGGAGGGCAAGTGAGCAGTTCTTC. Amino acids: CASSPSGSGGRASEQFF.

The V and J genes are TRBV7-2 and TRBJ2-7; possibly TRBD1 for D (6 bases). Trimming pared 4 bases from V and 4 bases from J, leaving 17 bases between. Germline values: CDR1 SGHTA, CDR2 FQGNSA. This CDR3 has 15 amino acids. The CDR3 sequence: CASSSPDAGAYEQYF. The CDR3 DNA reads TGTGCCAGCAGCTCTCCGGACGCAGGGGCTTACGAGCAGTACTTC.

V is TRBV6-1 and J is TRBJ1-5; D not resolved. Per germline, CDR1 MNHNS and CDR2 SASEGT. The CDR3 has 14 residues. Trimming took off 4 bases at V and 3 bases at J, with 10 bases between the two ends. CDR3 DNA sequence: TGTGCCAGCAGTGCCCGGGAGAACAATCAGCCCCAGCATTTT. Its protein is CASSARENNQPQHF.

The rearrangement uses TRBV7-3 and TRBJ2-1, with 11 bases fitting TRBD2. Germline CDR1 is SGHTA and CDR2 is FQGTGA. CDR3 length: 15 residues. J gave up 4 bases and V 5 bases, and 4 bases lay outside the gene matches. The CDR3 nucleotides are TGTGCCAGCAGCCTTAGCGGGGGGGTTTACAATGAGCAGTTCTTC. Amino acids: CASSLSGGVYNEQFF.

This chain connects TRBV6-1 to TRBJ2-2, with D unclear. The V gene's germline CDR1 is MNHNS and CDR2 SASEGT. This CDR3 comprises 12 residues. The V gene lost 5 bases and the J gene lost 1 base, with 2 bases spanning the gap. DNA of the CDR3: TGTGCCAGCAGTTGGAACACCGGGGAGCTGTTTTTT. Translating it yields CASSWNTGELFF.

The V and J genes are TRBV30 and TRBJ2-3; 7 nucleotides match TRBD2. CDR3 length: 13 residues. Looked up from germline, CDR1 is GTSNPN and CDR2 is SVGIG (reference sequence). V trimming: 2 bases; J trimming: 4 bases; junction bases outside the gene matches: 3. This chain's CDR3 is CAWSKREADTQYF. The DNA for the CDR3 is TGTGCCTGGAGTAAGCGGGAAGCAGATACGCAGTATTTT.

This clone was seen just once. The chain employs TRBV9 and TRBJ2-1, with D hard to call. The CDR3 sequence is 12 residues long. Germline CDR1 is SGDLS and CDR2 is YYNGEE. V was clipped by 0 bases and J by 6 bases, with 4 bases between them. The CDR3, as DNA: TGTGCCAGCAGCGTAGCGGGCAATGAGCAGTTCTTC. Residues: CASSVAGNEQFF. Variable domain in full (rest from reference TRBV9 and TRBJ2-1): DSGVTQTPKHLITATGQRVTLRCSPRSGDLSVYWYQQSLDQGLQFLIQYYNGEERAKGNILERFSAQQFPDLHSELNLSSLELGDSALYFCASSVAGNEQFFGPGTRLTVL.

The CDR3 sequence: CASSRTGTSGGVEQYF. DNA of the CDR3: TGTGCCAGCAGCCGGACCGGGACTAGCGGTGGGGTCGAGCAGTACTTC. The chain couples TRBV7-6 to TRBJ2-7; 11 bases agree with TRBD2. This CDR3 has 16 amino acids. From germline, CDR1 is SGHVS and CDR2 FNYEAQ. The V and J ends lost 5 bases and 6 bases, in that order; junction bases with no gene match: 12.

The gene calls are TRBV15 and TRBJ2-5, with D unresolved. Trimming removed 1 base at V and 1 base at J, with 1 base between. The CDR3 length is 12 residues. CDR1 and CDR2 from the germline V gene are LNHNV and YYDKDF (reference sequence). CDR3 amino acids: CATSRGQETQYF. In nucleotides, the CDR3 is TGTGCCACCAGCAGAGGCCAAGAGACCCAGTACTTC.

This chain joins TRBV30 and TRBJ1-1, with D uncertain. Germline V gene lookup returns CDR1 GTSNPN and CDR2 SVGIG (reference sequence). The CDR3 has 11 residues. V was pared by 3 bases and J by 1 base, with 3 bases between. The CDR3 protein is CAWRENTEAFF. The CDR3 DNA is TGTGCCTGGAGGGAGAACACTGAAGCTTTCTTT.

This clone was counted a few times. The chain links TRBV10-2 to TRBJ2-7, with a weak D call TRBD1 (6 bases). The V gene's germline CDR1 is WSHSY and CDR2 SAAADI. Between the trimmed V and J ends, which lost 8 bases and 3 bases, there was a span of 11 bases. This CDR3 region has 12 residues. The CDR3 loop is CASGTRFYEQYF. Written as DNA, the CDR3 is TGCGCCAGCGGGACAAGATTCTACGAGCAGTACTTC.

The chain joins TRBV4-2 to TRBJ1-1; D gene unclear. Per the germline V gene, CDR1 is LGHNA and CDR2 is YNFKEQ. V was clipped by 1 base and J by 0 bases, with 9 bases between them. CDR3 length: 15 amino acids. CDR3 coding DNA: TGTGCCAGCAGCCAAGTTAAGGGATTGAACACTGAAGCTTTCTTT. Translating gives CASSQVKGLNTEAFF.

The genes are TRBV7-9 and TRBJ1-1; D unclear. Germline V lookup: CDR1 SEHNR, CDR2 FQNEAQ (reference sequence). V was clipped by 4 bases and J by 6 bases, with 12 bases between them. The CDR3 totals 13 residues. DNA of the CDR3: TGTGCCAGCAGCTCCACTGTATTCCCTGAAGCTTTCTTT. This sequence encodes CASSSTVFPEAFF.

The chain is built from TRBV11-2 and TRBJ2-7, with a possible D match to TRBD2 (5 bases). The CDR3 is made up of 15 amino acids. Per germline, CDR1 SGHAT and CDR2 FQNNGV. V was cut by 4 bases and J by 3 bases, with 16 bases left in between. Written as DNA, the CDR3 is TGTGCCAGCAGCTCGGAGCGGACCAGGAACTACGAGCAGTACTTC. This encodes CASSSERTRNYEQYF.

This clone was observed a handful of times. The rearrangement uses TRBV4-1 and TRBJ1-1; tentative D call: TRBD1 (6 bases). This CDR3 has 14 residues. The V end was cut by 11 bases, the J end by 6 bases, with 22 bases between. Germline V lookup: CDR1 MGHRA, CDR2 YSYEKL. The CDR3 spells CAAAFQQGWPEAFF. The CDR3 nucleotides are TGCGCCGCTGCCTTCCAACAGGGATGGCCTGAAGCTTTCTTT.

The chain uses TRBV29-1 and TRBJ2-3; a possible D gene is TRBD2 (6 bases). Between the trimmed V and J ends, which lost 4 bases and 0 bases, there was a span of 11 bases. The CDR3 is 14 amino acids. Germline V CDR1 and CDR2: SQVTM, ANQGSEA. The CDR3 region has the DNA TGCAGCGTTGGGGGGGTCACTAGCACAGATACGCAGTATTTT. Residues: CSVGGVTSTDTQYF.

The rearrangement uses TRBV21-1 and TRBJ2-7; the tabulated D call, TRBD1, remains unverified against the DNA. TRBV21-1 is termed a pseudogene. The CDR3 runs 18 residues. The CDR3 coding sequence is TGTGCCAGCAGCAAATTCAGGGGACGGGCTCGGCGGTGTGGCGAGCAGTACTTC. Residues: CASSKFRGRARRCGEQYF.

The chain combines TRBV5-1 with TRBJ2-7; D unresolved. V was cut by 4 bases and J by 2 bases, with 19 bases left in between. The CDR3 loop spans 16 amino acids. The germline gives CDR1 SGHRS, CDR2 YFSETQ. The CDR3 protein is CASSPGDPRLAYEQYF. CDR3 nucleotides: TGCGCCAGCAGCCCCGGCGACCCGCGGTTAGCCTACGAGCAGTACTTC.